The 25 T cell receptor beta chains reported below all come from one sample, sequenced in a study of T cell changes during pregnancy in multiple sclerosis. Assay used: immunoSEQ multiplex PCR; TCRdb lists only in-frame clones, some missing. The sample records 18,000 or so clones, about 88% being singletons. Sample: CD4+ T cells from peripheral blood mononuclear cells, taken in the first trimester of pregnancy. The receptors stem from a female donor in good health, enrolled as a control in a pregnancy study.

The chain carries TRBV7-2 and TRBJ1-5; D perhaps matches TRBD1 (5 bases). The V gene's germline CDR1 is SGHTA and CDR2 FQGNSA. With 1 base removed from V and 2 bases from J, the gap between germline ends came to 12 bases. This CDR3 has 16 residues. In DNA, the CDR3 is TGTGCCAGCAGCTTAGAACGGGGGATACGCAATCAGCCCCAGCATTTT. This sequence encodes CASSLERGIRNQPQHF.

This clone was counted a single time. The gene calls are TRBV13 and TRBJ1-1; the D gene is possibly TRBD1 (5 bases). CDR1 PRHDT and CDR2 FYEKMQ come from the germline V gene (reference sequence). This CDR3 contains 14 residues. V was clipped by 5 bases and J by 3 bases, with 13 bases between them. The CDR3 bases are TGTGCCAGCAGCGTGCGGGACGGCTACACTGAAGCTTTCTTT. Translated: CASSVRDGYTEAFF.

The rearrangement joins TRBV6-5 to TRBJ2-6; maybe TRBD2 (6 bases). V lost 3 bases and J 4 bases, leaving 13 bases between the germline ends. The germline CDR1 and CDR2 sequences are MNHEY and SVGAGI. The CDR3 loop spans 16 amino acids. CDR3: CASSYNGGAGANVLTF. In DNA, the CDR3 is TGTGCCAGCAGTTATAACGGAGGGGCAGGGGCCAACGTCCTGACTTTC.

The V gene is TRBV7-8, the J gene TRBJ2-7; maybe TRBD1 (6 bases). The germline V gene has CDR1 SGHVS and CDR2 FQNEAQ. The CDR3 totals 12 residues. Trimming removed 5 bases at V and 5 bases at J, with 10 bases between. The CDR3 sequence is CASSLTGHEQYF. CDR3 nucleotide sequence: TGTGCCAGCAGCCTTACAGGGCACGAGCAGTACTTC.

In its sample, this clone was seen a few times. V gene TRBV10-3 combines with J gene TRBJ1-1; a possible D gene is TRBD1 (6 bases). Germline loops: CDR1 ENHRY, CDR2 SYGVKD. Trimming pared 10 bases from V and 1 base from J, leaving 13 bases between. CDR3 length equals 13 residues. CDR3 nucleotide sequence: TGTGCCACGACCGGGACAACGAACACTGAAGCTTTCTTT. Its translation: CATTGTTNTEAFF.

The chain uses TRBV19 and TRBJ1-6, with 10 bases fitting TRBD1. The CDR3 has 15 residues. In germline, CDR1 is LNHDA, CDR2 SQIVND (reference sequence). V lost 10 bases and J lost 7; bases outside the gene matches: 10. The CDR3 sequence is CATTRDRGINSPLHF. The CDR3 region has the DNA TGTGCCACCACCCGGGACAGGGGAATAAATTCACCCCTCCACTTT.

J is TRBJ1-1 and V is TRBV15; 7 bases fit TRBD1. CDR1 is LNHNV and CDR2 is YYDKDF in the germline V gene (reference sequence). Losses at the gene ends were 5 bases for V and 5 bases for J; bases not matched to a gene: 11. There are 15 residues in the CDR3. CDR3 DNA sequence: TGTGCCACCAGCCTAAATGACAGGGTAGGGACTGAAGCTTTCTTT. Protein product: CATSLNDRVGTEAFF.

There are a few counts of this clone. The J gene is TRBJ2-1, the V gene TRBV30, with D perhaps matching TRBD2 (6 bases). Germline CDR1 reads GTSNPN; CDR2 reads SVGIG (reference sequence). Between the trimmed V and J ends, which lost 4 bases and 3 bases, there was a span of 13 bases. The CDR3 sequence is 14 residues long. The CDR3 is CAWKGLRDYNEQFF. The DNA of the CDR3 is TGTGCCTGGAAGGGATTGCGGGACTACAATGAGCAGTTCTTC.

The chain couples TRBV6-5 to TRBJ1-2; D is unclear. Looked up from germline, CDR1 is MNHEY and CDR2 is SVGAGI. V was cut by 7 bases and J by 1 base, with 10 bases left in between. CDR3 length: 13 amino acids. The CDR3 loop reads CASTQRGNYGYTF. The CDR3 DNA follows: TGTGCCAGCACTCAGCGGGGTAACTATGGCTACACCTTC.

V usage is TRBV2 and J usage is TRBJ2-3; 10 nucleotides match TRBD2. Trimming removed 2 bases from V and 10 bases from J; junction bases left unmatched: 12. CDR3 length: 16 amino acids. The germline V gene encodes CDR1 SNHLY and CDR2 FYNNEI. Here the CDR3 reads CASSELVAGGPNAQYF. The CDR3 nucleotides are TGTGCCAGCAGTGAATTGGTAGCGGGAGGACCTAATGCGCAGTATTTT.

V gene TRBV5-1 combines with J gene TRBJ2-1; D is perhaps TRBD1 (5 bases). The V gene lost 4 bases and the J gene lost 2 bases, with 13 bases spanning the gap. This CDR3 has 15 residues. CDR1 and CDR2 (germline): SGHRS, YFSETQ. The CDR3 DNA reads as TGCGCCAGCAGCCTAGGTCAGGGCACCTACAATGAGCAGTTCTTC. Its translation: CASSLGQGTYNEQFF.

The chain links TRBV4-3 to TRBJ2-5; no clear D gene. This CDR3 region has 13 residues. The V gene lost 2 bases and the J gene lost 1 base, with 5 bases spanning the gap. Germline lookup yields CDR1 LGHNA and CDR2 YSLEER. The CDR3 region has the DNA TGCGCCAGCAGCCAACTCAGCCAAGAGACCCAGTACTTC. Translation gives CASSQLSQETQYF.

CDR3 bases: TGTGCCAGCAGCGTACGTTGGGGACTAGCGGGGGGGCCGGGCACCGGGGAGCTGTTTTTT. This sequence encodes CASSVRWGLAGGPGTGELFF. This sequence joins TRBV9 and TRBJ2-2; 16 nucleotides match TRBD2. The CDR3 is made up of 20 amino acids. V was pared by 1 base and J by 4 bases, with 10 bases of the junction left unmatched. The germline gives CDR1 SGDLS, CDR2 YYNGEE. Filled out from reference TRBV9 and TRBJ2-2, the complete variable domain reads DSGVTQTPKHLITATGQRVTLRCSPRSGDLSVYWYQQSLDQGLQFLIQYYNGEERAKGNILERFSAQQFPDLHSELNLSSLELGDSALYFCASSVRWGLAGGPGTGELFFGEGSRLTVL.

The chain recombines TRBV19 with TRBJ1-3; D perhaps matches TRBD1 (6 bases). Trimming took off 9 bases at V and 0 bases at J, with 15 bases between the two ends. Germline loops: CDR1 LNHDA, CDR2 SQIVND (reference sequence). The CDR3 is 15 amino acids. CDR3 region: CASTRTAFSGNTIYF. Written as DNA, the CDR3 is TGTGCCAGCACCCGGACAGCCTTCTCTGGAAACACCATATATTTT.

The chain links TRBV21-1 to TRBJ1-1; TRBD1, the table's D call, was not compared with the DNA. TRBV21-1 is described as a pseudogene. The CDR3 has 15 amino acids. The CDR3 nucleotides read TGTGCCAGCAGCAAAGATTCAGGGGTCGACACTGAAGCTTTCTTT. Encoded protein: CASSKDSGVDTEAFF.

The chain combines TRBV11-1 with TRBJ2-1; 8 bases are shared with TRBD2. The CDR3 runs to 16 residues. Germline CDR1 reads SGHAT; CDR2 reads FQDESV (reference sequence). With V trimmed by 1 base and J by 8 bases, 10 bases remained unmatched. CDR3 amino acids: CASSLGGGGGRHEQFF. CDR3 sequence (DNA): TGTGCCAGCAGCTTAGGAGGGGGGGGCGGGAGGCATGAGCAGTTCTTC.

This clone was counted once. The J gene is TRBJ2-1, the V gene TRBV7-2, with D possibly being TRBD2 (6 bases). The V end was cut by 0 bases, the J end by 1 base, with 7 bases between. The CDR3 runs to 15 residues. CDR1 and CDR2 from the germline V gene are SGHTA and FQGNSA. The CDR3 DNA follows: TGTGCCAGCAGCTTAGCGGAGGGGTCCTACAATGAGCAGTTCTTC. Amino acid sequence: CASSLAEGSYNEQFF.

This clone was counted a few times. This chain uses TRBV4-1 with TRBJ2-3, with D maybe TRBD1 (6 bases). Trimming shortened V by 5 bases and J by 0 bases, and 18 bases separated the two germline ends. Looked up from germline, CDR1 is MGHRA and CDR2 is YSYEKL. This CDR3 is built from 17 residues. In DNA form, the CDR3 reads TGCGCCAGCAGCACAAAACCACGGGACACCAGCACAGATACGCAGTATTTT. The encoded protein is CASSTKPRDTSTDTQYF.

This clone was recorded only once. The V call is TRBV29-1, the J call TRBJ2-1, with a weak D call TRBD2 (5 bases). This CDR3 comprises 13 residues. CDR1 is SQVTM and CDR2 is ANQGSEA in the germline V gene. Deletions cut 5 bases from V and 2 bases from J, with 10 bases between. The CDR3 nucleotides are TGCAGCGTTAGTGACTATACCTACAATGAGCAGTTCTTC. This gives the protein CSVSDYTYNEQFF.

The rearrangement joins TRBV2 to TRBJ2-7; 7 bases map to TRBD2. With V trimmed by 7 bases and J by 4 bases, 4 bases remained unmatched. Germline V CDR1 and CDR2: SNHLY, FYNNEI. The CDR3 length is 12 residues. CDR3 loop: CASTWDYYEQYF. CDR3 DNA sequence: TGTGCCAGCACCTGGGACTATTACGAGCAGTACTTC.

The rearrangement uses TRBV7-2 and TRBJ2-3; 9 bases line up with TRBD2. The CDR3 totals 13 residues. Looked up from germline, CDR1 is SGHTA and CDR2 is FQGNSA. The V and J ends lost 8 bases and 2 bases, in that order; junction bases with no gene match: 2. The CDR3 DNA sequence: TGTGCCAGCGGGGGACTAGCCACAGATACGCAGTATTTT. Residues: CASGGLATDTQYF.

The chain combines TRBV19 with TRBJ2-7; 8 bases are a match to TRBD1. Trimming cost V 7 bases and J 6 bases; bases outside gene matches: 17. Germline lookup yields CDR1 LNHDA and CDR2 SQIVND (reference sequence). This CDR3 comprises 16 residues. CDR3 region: CASTSLGGQGVLEQYF. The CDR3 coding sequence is TGTGCCAGTACCTCCCTTGGTGGACAGGGCGTCCTCGAGCAGTACTTC. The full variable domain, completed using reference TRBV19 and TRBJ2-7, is DGGITQSPKYLFRKEGQNVTLSCEQNLNHDAMYWYRQDPGQGLRLIYYSQIVNDFQKGDIAEGYSVSREKKESFPLTVTSAQKNPTAFYLCASTSLGGQGVLEQYFGPGTRLTVT.

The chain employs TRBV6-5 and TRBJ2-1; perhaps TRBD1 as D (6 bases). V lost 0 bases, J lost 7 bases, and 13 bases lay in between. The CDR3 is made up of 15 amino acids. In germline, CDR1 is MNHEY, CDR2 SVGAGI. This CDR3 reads CASSYSGTQGNEQFF. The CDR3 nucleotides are TGTGCCAGCAGTTACTCCGGGACCCAGGGGAATGAGCAGTTCTTC.

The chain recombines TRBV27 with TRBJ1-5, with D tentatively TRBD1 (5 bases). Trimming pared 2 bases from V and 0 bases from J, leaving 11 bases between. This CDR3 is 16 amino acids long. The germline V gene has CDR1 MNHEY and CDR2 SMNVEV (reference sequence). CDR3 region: CASSLGGSYSNQPQHF. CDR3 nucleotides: TGTGCCAGCAGTTTAGGGGGGTCGTATAGCAATCAGCCCCAGCATTTT.

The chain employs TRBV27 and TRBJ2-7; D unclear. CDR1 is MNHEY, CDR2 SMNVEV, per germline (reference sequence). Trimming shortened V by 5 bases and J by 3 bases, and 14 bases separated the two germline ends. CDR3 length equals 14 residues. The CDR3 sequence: CASSPPGMGYEQYF. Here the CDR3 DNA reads TGTGCCAGCAGTCCCCCGGGTATGGGCTACGAGCAGTACTTC.